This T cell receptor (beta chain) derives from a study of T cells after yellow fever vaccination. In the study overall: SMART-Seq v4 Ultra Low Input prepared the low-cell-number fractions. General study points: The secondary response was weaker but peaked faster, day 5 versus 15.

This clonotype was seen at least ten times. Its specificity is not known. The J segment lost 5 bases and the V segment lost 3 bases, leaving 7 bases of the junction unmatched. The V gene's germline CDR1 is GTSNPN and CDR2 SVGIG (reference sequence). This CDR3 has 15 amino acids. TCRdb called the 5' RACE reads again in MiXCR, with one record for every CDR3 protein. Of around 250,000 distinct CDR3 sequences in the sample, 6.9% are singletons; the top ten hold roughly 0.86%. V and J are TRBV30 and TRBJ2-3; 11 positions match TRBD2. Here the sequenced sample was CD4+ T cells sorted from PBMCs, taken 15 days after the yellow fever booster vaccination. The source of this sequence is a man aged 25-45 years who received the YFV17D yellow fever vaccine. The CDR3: CAWRAGLAVGDTQYF. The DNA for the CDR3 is TGTGCCTGGAGAGCGGGACTAGCGGTAGGAGATACGCAGTATTTT.